A single sample gave rise to the 14 T cell receptor beta chains below, sequenced in a study of cytomegalovirus exposure and HLA in healthy donors. Primers: 60 Vbeta forward and 13 Jbeta reverse. The table came from immunoSEQ multiplex PCR; TCRdb's copy has only in-frame clones and leaves some out. The table records hundreds of thousands of clones, around 88% of them present only once. The material sequenced was PBMCs. The source of these receptors is a woman aged 18 to 35 in good health and CMV-seronegative.

The genes are TRBV10-2 and TRBJ2-3; TRBD2 agrees at 10 bases. The V and J ends lost 6 bases and 6 bases, in that order; junction bases with no gene match: 12. The length of the CDR3 is 16 residues. Germline lookup yields CDR1 WSHSY and CDR2 SAAADI. As DNA, the CDR3 is TGCGCCAGCAGGTTTAGCGGGGGGCGAGACGGGGATACGCAGTATTTT. Residues: CASRFSGGRDGDTQYF.

J is TRBJ2-2 and V is TRBV5-1; 11 nucleotides agree with TRBD2. The CDR3 covers 16 residues. Losses at the gene ends were 5 bases for V and 2 bases for J; bases not matched to a gene: 5. Per the germline V gene, CDR1 is SGHRS and CDR2 is YFSETQ. The DNA for the CDR3 is TGCGCCAGCAGGGGACTAGCGGACGGAAACACCGGGGAGCTGTTTTTT. This sequence encodes CASRGLADGNTGELFF.

This chain joins TRBV19 and TRBJ2-5; D may be TRBD1 (5 bases). Trimming stripped 4 bases from V and 1 base from J, with 10 bases between. Germline V CDR1 and CDR2: LNHDA, SQIVND (reference sequence). CDR3 size: 14 residues. CDR3 amino acids: CASSNRQTQETQYF. In DNA form, the CDR3 reads TGTGCCAGTAGTAACCGACAGACCCAAGAGACCCAGTACTTC.

The chain joins TRBV9 to TRBJ2-3; D not certain. Germline CDR1 is SGDLS and CDR2 is YYNGEE. The V end lost 0 bases, the J end lost 10 bases, and 12 bases lay between the germline ends. This CDR3 spans 13 amino acids. The CDR3 DNA sequence: TGTGCCAGCAGCGTAGCTACTACGAACCCGCAGTATTTT. Amino acids: CASSVATTNPQYF.

V and J are TRBV6-5 and TRBJ2-1; 8 bases agree with TRBD1. The CDR3 runs 16 residues. V dropped 0 bases and J dropped 8; count of bases not matched to a gene: 9. CDR1 MNHEY and CDR2 SVGAGI come from the germline V gene. The CDR3 DNA reads TGTGCCAGCAGTTACTCTTCGGACAGGGAGGTCGATGAGCAGTTCTTC. This encodes CASSYSSDREVDEQFF.

This chain joins TRBV11-2 and TRBJ2-3; 7 bases map to TRBD2. Trimming removed 5 bases from V and 7 bases from J; junction bases left unmatched: 9. The germline gives CDR1 SGHAT, CDR2 FQNNGV. The CDR3 contains 14 residues. The CDR3 reads CASSLGLGGNTQYF. For the CDR3, the DNA is TGTGCCAGCAGCCTGGGACTCGGGGGGAATACGCAGTATTTT.

This clone was recorded once. The chain employs TRBV27 and TRBJ1-1, with unresolved D. CDR1 is MNHEY and CDR2 is SMNVEV in the germline V gene (reference sequence). There are 13 residues in the CDR3. The ends were cut back, 2 bases at V and 10 bases at J, with 14 bases in the middle. CDR3 region: CASSLVRSRVAFF. For the CDR3, the DNA is TGTGCCAGCAGTTTAGTTCGGAGTCGAGTAGCTTTCTTT.

The chain has TRBV5-5 and TRBJ2-1, with D possibly matching TRBD2 (5 bases). This CDR3 comprises 17 residues. Trimming shortened V by 0 bases and J by 0 bases, and 13 bases separated the two germline ends. The germline V gene encodes CDR1 SGHKS and CDR2 YYEKEE (reference sequence). The CDR3 is CASSLAGIRTSYNEQFF. Here the CDR3 DNA reads TGTGCCAGCAGCTTGGCGGGGATTCGAACCTCCTACAATGAGCAGTTCTTC. The complete variable domain, with remaining parts taken from reference TRBV5-5 and TRBJ2-1, reads DAGVTQSPTHLIKTRGQQVTLRCSPISGHKSVSWYQQVLGQGPQFIFQYYEKEERGRGNFPDRFSARQFPNYSSELNVNALLLGDSALYLCASSLAGIRTSYNEQFFGPGTRLTVL.

The gene calls are TRBV19 and TRBJ2-7; 12 nucleotides agree with TRBD2. V dropped 6 bases and J dropped 6; count of bases not matched to a gene: 18. The CDR3 totals 18 residues. CDR1 LNHDA and CDR2 SQIVND come from the germline V gene (reference sequence). The CDR3 region is CASRRLAGASRGISEQYF. DNA for the CDR3: TGTGCCAGTAGGCGACTAGCGGGGGCCTCTCGGGGGATTTCCGAGCAGTACTTC.

The chain recombines TRBV6-5 with TRBJ1-1; no clear D gene. This CDR3 contains 14 residues. Trimming shortened V by 0 bases and J by 3 bases, and 8 bases separated the two germline ends. Germline V gene sequence: CDR1 MNHEY, CDR2 SVGAGI. The CDR3: CASSYSTRDTEAFF. In DNA, the CDR3 is TGTGCCAGCAGTTACTCGACGCGGGACACTGAAGCTTTCTTT.

V is TRBV6-5 and J is TRBJ2-4, with 9 bases identical to TRBD1. The CDR3 consists of 15 residues. The germline V gene has CDR1 MNHEY and CDR2 SVGAGI. V trimming: 8 bases; J trimming: 4 bases; junction bases outside the gene matches: 9. The CDR3 sequence: CASAPGTGTKNIQYF. In nucleotides, the CDR3 is TGTGCCAGCGCCCCCGGGACAGGGACGAAAAACATTCAGTACTTC.

This clone was observed a single time. The V gene is TRBV4-2, the J gene TRBJ2-1, with TRBD2 matching 9 bases. The V gene's germline CDR1 is LGHNA and CDR2 YNFKEQ. J gave up 4 bases and V 2 bases, and 15 bases lay outside the gene matches. This CDR3 comprises 19 residues. The CDR3 is CASSQTEGRGGSFYNEQFF. The CDR3 DNA reads as TGTGCCAGCAGCCAAACCGAGGGGCGGGGGGGCTCGTTTTACAATGAGCAGTTCTTC.

The V gene is TRBV11-3, the J gene TRBJ2-7; D is undetermined. This CDR3 contains 15 residues. With 0 bases removed from V and 5 bases from J, the gap between germline ends came to 14 bases. Germline-derived CDR1 and CDR2 are SGHNT and YENEEA. CDR3 bases: TGTGCCAGCAGCTTAGAGGTTGTCTATTCCCACGAGCAGTACTTC. Encoded protein: CASSLEVVYSHEQYF.

This clone was seen only once. DNA of the CDR3: TGTGCCAGCTCGGTCGACAGTGGAAGTTCACCCCTCCACTTT. It yields the protein CASSVDSGSSPLHF. The chain is built from TRBV18 and TRBJ1-6; D is possibly TRBD1 (5 bases). The V gene's germline CDR1 is KGHSH and CDR2 LQKENI. The CDR3 length is 14 residues. Trimming cost V 6 bases and J 9 bases, with 15 bases left between them.